This T cell receptor (beta chain) was identified during a study of graft-versus-host responses after intestinal transplantation. Broader study findings: The highest levels of circulating GvH clones went along with early declines in HvG clones after transplant.

The assay was immunoSEQ multiplex PCR, and TCRdb's table has in-frame clones only and misses some. The sample gives 150,000 or so clones, around 90% of which show up once; roughly 0.2% is in the top ten. Notes on this clone: The target antigen is unknown.

Sequences were derived from unstimulated CD4+ T cells sorted from spleen or lymph node cells, sampled before intestinal transplant. The TCR sequence derives from a human donor who received an intestinal transplant.

CDR3 sequence: CASSLDRANEQYF. The CDR3 DNA sequence: TGTGCCAGCAGTTTAGACAGGGCGAACGAGCAGTACTTC. The chain has TRBV28 and TRBJ2-7; 7 positions match TRBD1. This CDR3 is built from 13 residues. Germline V CDR1 and CDR2: MDHEN, SYDVKM. With V trimmed by 2 bases and J by 5 bases, 3 bases remained unmatched.